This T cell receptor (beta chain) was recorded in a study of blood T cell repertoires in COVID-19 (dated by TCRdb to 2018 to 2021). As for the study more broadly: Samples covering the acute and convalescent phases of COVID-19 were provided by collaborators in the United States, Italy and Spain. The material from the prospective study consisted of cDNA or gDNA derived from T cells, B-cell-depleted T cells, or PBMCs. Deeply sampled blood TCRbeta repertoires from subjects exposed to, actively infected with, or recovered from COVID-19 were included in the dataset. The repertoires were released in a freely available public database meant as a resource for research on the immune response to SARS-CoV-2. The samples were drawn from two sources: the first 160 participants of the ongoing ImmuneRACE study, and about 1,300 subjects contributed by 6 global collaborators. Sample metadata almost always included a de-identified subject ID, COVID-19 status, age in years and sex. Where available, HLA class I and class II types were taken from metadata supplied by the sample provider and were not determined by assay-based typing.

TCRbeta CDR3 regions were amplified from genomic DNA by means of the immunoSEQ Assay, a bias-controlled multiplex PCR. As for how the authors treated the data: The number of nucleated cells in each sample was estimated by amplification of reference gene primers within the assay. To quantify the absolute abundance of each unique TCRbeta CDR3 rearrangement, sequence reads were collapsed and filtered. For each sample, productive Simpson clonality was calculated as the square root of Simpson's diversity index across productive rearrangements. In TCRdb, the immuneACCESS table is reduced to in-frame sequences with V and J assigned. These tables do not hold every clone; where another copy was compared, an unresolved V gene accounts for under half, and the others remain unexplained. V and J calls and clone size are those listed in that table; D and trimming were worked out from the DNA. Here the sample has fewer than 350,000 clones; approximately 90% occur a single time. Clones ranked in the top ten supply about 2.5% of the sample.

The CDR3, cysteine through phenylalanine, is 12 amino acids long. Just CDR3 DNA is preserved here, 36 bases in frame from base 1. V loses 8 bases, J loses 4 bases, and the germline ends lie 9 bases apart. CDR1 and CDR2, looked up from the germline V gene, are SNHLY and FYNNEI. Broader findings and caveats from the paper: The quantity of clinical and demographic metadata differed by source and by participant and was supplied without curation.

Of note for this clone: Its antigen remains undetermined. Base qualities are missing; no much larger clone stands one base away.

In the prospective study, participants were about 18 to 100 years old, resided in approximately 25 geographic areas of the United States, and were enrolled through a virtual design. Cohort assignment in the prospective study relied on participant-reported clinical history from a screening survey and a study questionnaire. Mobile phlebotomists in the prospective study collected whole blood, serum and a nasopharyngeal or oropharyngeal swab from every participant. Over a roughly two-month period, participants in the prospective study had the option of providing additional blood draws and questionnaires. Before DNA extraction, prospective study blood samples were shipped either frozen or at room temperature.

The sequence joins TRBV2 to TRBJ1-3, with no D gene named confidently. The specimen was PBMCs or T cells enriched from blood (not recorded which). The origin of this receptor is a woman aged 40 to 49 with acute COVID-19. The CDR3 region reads CASRGWGNTIYF. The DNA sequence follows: TGTGCCAGCCGAGGGTGGGGAAACACCATATATTTT.